This T cell receptor beta chain was observed in a study of T cells after yellow fever vaccination. Study summary: Fractions low in cell number were prepared with SMART-Seq v4 Ultra Low Input. Overall study findings and caveats: The booster response re-showed most primary clones: over 95% CD4, 88% CD8. A limited proportion of clonotypes was detected within both the CD4 and CD8 compartments. The secondary response showed a weaker magnitude and a faster peak, day 5 versus 15.

About this clonotype: What it binds is unknown.

From the 5' RACE reads, TCRdb called clonotypes with MiXCR, one entry per CDR3 protein. In the table there are 150,000 to 200,000 distinct CDR3 sequences, about 11% of which are singletons. Germline CDR1 reads SGHTA; CDR2 reads FQGNSA. J lost 6 bases, V lost 4 bases, and 10 bases had no gene match. The CDR3 runs to 17 residues. The starting material was CD8+ T cells sorted from PBMCs, obtained 15 days after the yellow fever booster vaccination. The sequence was obtained from a man between 18 and 29 years old who received the YFV17D yellow fever vaccine. The rearrangement uses TRBV7-2 and TRBJ2-3; 13 bases map to TRBD2. The CDR3 spells CASSSRLAGGLWDTQYF. The CDR3 DNA follows: TGTGCCAGCAGCTCCCGACTAGCGGGGGGTCTTTGGGATACGCAGTATTTT.